This T cell receptor beta chain was identified during a study of blood T cell repertoires in COVID-19. Whole-study context: Researchers got acute and convalescent COVID-19 samples from the United States, Italy and Spain.

The length of the CDR3 is 12 residues. Germline V gene sequence: CDR1 SGHTS, CDR2 YDEGEE. V lost 0 bases and J lost 9, with 4 bases in between. Seattle researchers signed up patients amid active infection and tracked them longitudinally. Original processing notes: The assay estimated nucleated cells by amplifying reference gene primers. The assay was immunoSEQ multiplex PCR, and TCRdb's table has in-frame clones only and misses some. That table furnishes V, J and clone size, whereas the DNA furnished D and trimming. The data contain around 260,000 clones, around nine tenths of them seen just once; the ten biggest clones take up approximately 5.1%.

The rearrangement joins TRBV5-8 to TRBJ1-6; D gene uncertain. This receptor was taken from a woman between 55 and 75 years old with COVID-19, enrolled during active disease. The sequencing sample was made of peripheral blood. The CDR3 here is CASSLALSPLHF. DNA of the CDR3: TGTGCCAGCAGCTTGGCTCTTTCACCCCTCCACTTT.